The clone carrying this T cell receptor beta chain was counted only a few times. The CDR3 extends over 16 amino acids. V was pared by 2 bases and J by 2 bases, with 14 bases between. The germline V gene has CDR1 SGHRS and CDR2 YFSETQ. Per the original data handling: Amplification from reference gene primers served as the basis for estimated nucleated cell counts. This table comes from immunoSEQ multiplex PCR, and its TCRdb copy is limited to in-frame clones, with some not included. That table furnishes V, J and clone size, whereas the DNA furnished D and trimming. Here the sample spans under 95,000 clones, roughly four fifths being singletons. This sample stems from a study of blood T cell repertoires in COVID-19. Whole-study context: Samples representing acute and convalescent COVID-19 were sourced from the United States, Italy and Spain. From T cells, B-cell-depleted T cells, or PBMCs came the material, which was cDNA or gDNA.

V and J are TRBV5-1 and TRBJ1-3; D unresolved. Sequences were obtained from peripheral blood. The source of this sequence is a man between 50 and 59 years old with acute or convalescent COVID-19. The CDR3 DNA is TGCGCCAGCAGCTTAGCCAGGCCGCGGGCTGGAAACACCATATATTTT. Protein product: CASSLARPRAGNTIYF.